The rows below give T cell receptor beta chains drawn from one sample of a study of early T cells in non-severe SARS-CoV-2 infection. Via MiXCR, TCRdb re-called the 5' RACE reads, giving one row per CDR3 protein. The sample shows just over 65,000 distinct CDR3 sequences, 13% of them seen only once. Sequenced material: whole blood. Receptors were obtained from an adult who was a healthcare worker with PCR-confirmed SARS-CoV-2 infection or an uninfected control (not recorded which). The CDR3 runs from the conserved cysteine through the conserved F or W. A D gene is named only where the DNA matches it firmly. Size tells how often a clone was seen (once, few, many) or the class of an expanded clone, and some rows leave it out.

V gene	D gene	clone size	J gene	CDR3 protein	CDR3 DNA
TRBV20-1	.	few	TRBJ2-7	CSAVDTRDEQYF	TGCAGTGCTGTGGACACCCGGGACGAGCAGTACTTC
TRBV12-3/TRBV12-4	.	many	TRBJ1-5	CASRYGANQPQHF	TGTGCCAGCAGATACGGAGCCAATCAGCCCCAGCATTTT
TRBV7-2	.	few	TRBJ2-1	CASSLGLALGGEQFF	TGTGCCAGCAGCCTGGGACTCGCCCTAGGGGGTGAGCAGTTCTTC
TRBV4-1	.	many	TRBJ1-4	CASSQEGEKLFF	TGCGCCAGCAGCCAGGAAGGGGAAAAACTGTTTTTT
TRBV27	.	few	TRBJ2-7	CATSLGYEQYF	TGTGCCACCAGTCTTGGGTACGAGCAGTACTTC
TRBV7-9	.	.	TRBJ1-1	CASSAPGTGNTEAFF	TGTGCCAGCAGCGCTCCCGGGACGGGGAACACTGAAGCTTTCTTT
TRBV5-4	TRBD2	many	TRBJ2-1	CASSIRGLAGHTYNEQFF	TGTGCCAGCAGCATCAGAGGTCTAGCGGGACACACCTACAATGAGCAGTTCTTC
TRBV27	.	many	TRBJ2-2	CASMTGRGYTGELFF	TGTGCCAGCATGACGGGGAGGGGGTACACCGGGGAGCTGTTTTTT
TRBV20-1	TRBD1	few	TRBJ2-1	CSRTGGGEQFF	TGCAGTAGGACAGGGGGCGGTGAGCAGTTCTTC
TRBV7-2	TRBD2	.	TRBJ2-5	CASTPFGTRLQETQYF	TGTGCCAGCACCCCATTCGGGACTAGACTCCAAGAGACCCAGTACTTC
TRBV28	.	many	TRBJ2-1	CASSYLGNEQFF	TGTGCCAGCAGCTATTTGGGCAATGAGCAGTTCTTC
TRBV6-4	.	many	TRBJ2-5	CASSDSGAPQGETQYF	TGTGCCAGCAGTGACTCGGGAGCGCCTCAGGGCGAGACCCAGTACTTC
TRBV12-3/TRBV12-4	TRBD1	many	TRBJ1-2	CASKGAGANYGYTF	TGTGCCAGCAAGGGGGCAGGGGCGAACTATGGCTACACCTTC
TRBV6-5	TRBD2	.	TRBJ2-3	CASSNQRGSTDTQYF	TGTGCCAGCAGTAATCAGCGGGGGAGCACAGATACGCAGTATTTT
TRBV4-3	.	.	TRBJ1-6	CASSQDLKSPLHF	TGCGCCAGCAGCCAAGACCTTAAATCACCCCTCCACTTT
TRBV7-6	TRBD2	many	TRBJ2-1	CASSLIIAGAYNEQFF	TGTGCCAGCAGCTTAATAATAGCGGGAGCGTACAATGAGCAGTTCTTC